One sample yielded the 5 T cell receptor beta chains listed below, sequenced in a study of Ad26.COV2.S vaccination and SARS-CoV-2 variants. The data were produced by immunoSEQ multiplex PCR, yet TCRdb's version contains in-frame clones alone and is incomplete. The sample has just under 250,000 clones, around 87% seen once. As to treatment: about 20 received Ad26.COV2.S at low or high dose, single or two shots; several received placebo; per-sample allocation not given. Samples came from day 63 after the first vaccine or placebo injection. The sequencing here drew on peripheral blood, taken in a trial of Ad26.COV2.S vaccine versus placebo. These receptors all come from a person aged 18 to 59 who received the Ad26.COV2.S COVID-19 vaccine or a placebo.

The chain is built from TRBV29-1 and TRBJ2-5, with 7 bases identical to TRBD1. The CDR3 totals 13 residues. The ends lost 3 bases at V and 1 base at J; junction bases unmatched: 2. The V gene's germline CDR1 is SQVTM and CDR2 ANQGSEA. The CDR3 is CSVDRGTQETQYF. The CDR3 DNA sequence: TGCAGCGTTGACAGGGGGACCCAAGAGACCCAGTACTTC.

For the CDR3, the DNA is TGTGCCAGCAGCCAGGACTTAATCACAGATACGCAGTATTTT. It codes for CASSQDLITDTQYF. The genes are TRBV3-1 (or the pseudogene TRBV3-2) and TRBJ2-3; perhaps TRBD2 as D (5 bases). V shed 3 bases and J shed 2 bases, with 9 bases lying between them. Germline loops: CDR1 LGHDT, CDR2 YNNKEL (reference sequence). This CDR3 is built from 14 residues.

V and J are TRBV5-5 and TRBJ1-1; D call uncertain. This CDR3 has 13 residues. Germline V gene lookup returns CDR1 SGHKS and CDR2 YYEKEE (reference sequence). V was clipped by 1 base and J by 7 bases, with 11 bases between them. For the CDR3, the DNA is TGTGCCAGCAGCTTGAGTGGCCCGTATGAAGCTTTCTTT. Protein sequence: CASSLSGPYEAFF.

This rearrangement joins TRBV5-8 to TRBJ2-1; TRBD2 agrees at 8 bases. Looked up from germline, CDR1 is SGHTS and CDR2 is YDEGEE. The V segment lost 1 base and the J segment 0 bases; nucleotides outside the gene matches: 9. The CDR3 totals 18 residues. CDR3 loop: CASSLFLAGAVSYNEQFF. CDR3 sequence (DNA): TGTGCCAGCAGCTTGTTTCTAGCGGGTGCCGTCTCCTACAATGAGCAGTTCTTC. Using reference TRBV5-8 and TRBJ2-1 for the parts outside the CDR3, the full variable domain is EAGVTQSPTHLIKTRGQQATLRCSPISGHTSVYWYQQALGLGLQFLLWYDEGEERNRGNFPPRFSGRQFPNYSSELNVNALELEDSALYLCASSLFLAGAVSYNEQFFGPGTRLTVL.

This chain links TRBV11-3 with TRBJ2-7, with unresolved D. The V end lost 4 bases, the J end lost 5 bases, and 12 bases lay between the germline ends. The CDR3 spans 13 residues. Germline CDR1 SGHNT, CDR2 YENEEA. The CDR3 spells CASSSNVGHEQYF. The DNA for the CDR3 is TGTGCCAGCAGCTCGAATGTCGGCCACGAGCAGTACTTC.